One and the same sample provided the 2 T cell receptor beta chains below, sequenced in a study of shared clonotypes between healthy human individuals. Assay: immunoSEQ multiplex PCR; the TCRdb copy retains only in-frame clones and omits some. The data show fewer than 2.5 million clones, with 80% to 95% seen just once and roughly 0.36% held by the top ten. Sample: naive CD4+ T cells from PBMCs. The subset here: CD45RA+ positively selected. The receptors here all came from a man aged 18 to 30 in good health. Some clones in this sample may be carry-over from other donors' samples.

V gene TRBV14 combines with J gene TRBJ1-2; no clear D gene. Trimming pared 0 bases from V and 5 bases from J, leaving 13 bases between. Germline loops: CDR1 SGHDN, CDR2 FVKESK. This CDR3 contains 15 residues. DNA of the CDR3: TGTGCCAGCAGCCAAGATCGGCCCGGAGGGTATGGCTACACCTTC. This sequence encodes CASSQDRPGGYGYTF.

V and J are TRBV19 and TRBJ1-5; D remains unclear. Germline loops: CDR1 LNHDA, CDR2 SQIVND (reference sequence). Trimming shortened V by 5 bases and J by 4 bases, and 9 bases separated the two germline ends. The CDR3 has 13 amino acids. The CDR3 reads CASSGRKNQPQHF. The CDR3 DNA follows: TGTGCCAGTAGTGGACGGAAAAATCAGCCCCAGCATTTT. The whole variable domain, filled in from reference TRBV19 and TRBJ1-5, reads DGGITQSPKYLFRKEGQNVTLSCEQNLNHDAMYWYRQDPGQGLRLIYYSQIVNDFQKGDIAEGYSVSREKKESFPLTVTSAQKNPTAFYLCASSGRKNQPQHFGDGTRLSIL.